The T cell receptor (beta chain) under discussion was sequenced for a study of neurological immune-mediated disorders. Time point reported: longitudinal time-point 3. Stored at -80 C, 2 million PBMCs were the source of the unsorted libraries. The CDR3 is 15 residues long. The V end lost 4 bases, the J end lost 0 bases, and 13 bases lay between the germline ends. Germline V gene sequence: CDR1 SGHRS, CDR2 YFSETQ. The cDNA was synthesized by 5'RACE incorporating 10-nucleotide random UMIs. Via MiXCR, TCRdb re-called the 5' RACE reads, giving one row per CDR3 protein. Among about 81,000 distinct CDR3 sequences listed, approximately 4.3% were seen once. This clonotype showed up many times.

The sequencing input was PBMCs. The receptor was isolated from a woman aged 55-70 years with multiple sclerosis. This chain uses TRBV5-1 with TRBJ1-2; D is perhaps TRBD1 (6 bases). The CDR3 spells CASSGRGGTNYGYTF. The CDR3 region has the DNA TGCGCCAGCAGCGGAAGAGGGGGAACTAACTATGGCTACACCTTC.